The 21 T cell receptor beta chains listed next were all sequenced from one sample in a study of blood T cells in healthy people across ages. The second PCR ran roughly 6 to 11 cycles with a sample-barcoded 5' primer and J-beta primers. Each CDR3 protein is one row after TCRdb ran MiXCR on the 5' RACE reads. This table has about 1.1 million distinct CDR3 sequences, 35% to 40% appearing once. The sample taken for sequencing was blood. The receptors were sampled from a man aged 18 to 29 in good health.

V usage is TRBV10-3 and J usage is TRBJ2-3, with 13 nucleotides matching TRBD2. The V gene's germline CDR1 is ENHRY and CDR2 SYGVKD. V shed 3 bases and J 5 bases; nucleotides not matched to a gene: 5. CDR3 length equals 16 residues. The CDR3 here is CAISETSGGAIDTQYF. DNA for the CDR3: TGTGCCATCAGTGAAACTAGCGGGGGGGCCATAGATACGCAGTATTTT.

This clonotype was counted ten times or more. The chain recombines TRBV25-1 with TRBJ2-3; 10 bases are a match to TRBD2. V shed 5 bases and J 3 bases; nucleotides not matched to a gene: 5. The germline gives CDR1 MGHDK, CDR2 SYGVNS. The CDR3 extends over 15 amino acids. The CDR3: CASSPQGLATDTQYF. The DNA of the CDR3 is TGTGCCAGCAGTCCGCAGGGACTAGCGACAGATACGCAGTATTTT.

The V gene is TRBV9, the J gene TRBJ1-1; 8 bases align to TRBD1. CDR1 and CDR2 from the germline V gene are SGDLS and YYNGEE. The CDR3 covers 17 residues. After removal of 0 bases from V and 6 bases from J, the junction contained 13 bases not matched to a gene. CDR3 region: CASSVGQGFQSLAEAFF. In nucleotides, the CDR3 is TGTGCCAGCAGCGTAGGACAGGGGTTTCAATCGTTGGCTGAAGCTTTCTTT.

This clonotype was observed a few times. The V call is TRBV29-1, the J call TRBJ1-1, with 7 bases identical to TRBD1. This CDR3 is 13 amino acids long. The junction had 12 bases not matched to a gene; V was cut back by 7 bases and J by 7 bases. CDR1 is SQVTM, CDR2 ANQGSEA, per germline. The chain's CDR3 is CSAALQGIYEAFF. The DNA of the CDR3 is TGCAGCGCCGCCTTACAGGGGATTTATGAAGCTTTCTTT.

This clonotype was seen repeatedly, ten times or more. The rearrangement joins TRBV29-1 to TRBJ2-1, with 8 bases that match TRBD1. The CDR3 contains 12 residues. Germline CDR1 and CDR2: SQVTM and ANQGSEA. J gave up 7 bases and V 3 bases, and 2 bases lay outside the gene matches. DNA of the CDR3: TGCAGCGTTGAGGACAGGGCGAATGAGCAGTTCTTC. Encoded protein: CSVEDRANEQFF.

V usage is TRBV4-1 and J usage is TRBJ1-2; possibly TRBD1 for D (5 bases). The CDR3 has 15 residues. Germline CDR1 reads MGHRA; CDR2 reads YSYEKL. The V end was cut by 4 bases, the J end by 5 bases, with 17 bases between. CDR3 in DNA: TGCGCCAGCAGCCCTAATCTGGGGGTTAGGTATGGCTACACCTTC. Its protein product is CASSPNLGVRYGYTF.

The chain carries TRBV14 and TRBJ1-4; D might be TRBD1 (6 bases). V was pared by 1 base and J by 8 bases, with 14 bases between. The CDR3 runs to 15 residues. Germline V CDR1 and CDR2: SGHDN, FVKESK. The CDR3 DNA reads as TGTGCCAGCAGCCAAGGACCCAGGGGAAACGAAAAACTGTTTTTT. It translates to CASSQGPRGNEKLFF.

This clonotype was recorded a few times. The V and J genes are TRBV20-1 and TRBJ1-2, with D perhaps TRBD1 (6 bases). The CDR3 extends over 15 amino acids. Germline values: CDR1 DFQATT, CDR2 SNEGSKA (reference sequence). Trimming removed 0 bases at V and 4 bases at J, with 15 bases between. DNA for the CDR3: TGCAGTGCTAGAGATTCGGGGGCTGCTTTCTATGGCTACACCTTC. Residues: CSARDSGAAFYGYTF.

This clonotype came up once. V gene TRBV12-3 or TRBV12-4 combines with J gene TRBJ2-3; 8 bases fit TRBD1. V was clipped by 7 bases and J by 6 bases; unmatched bases: 12. The CDR3 totals 15 residues. CDR3 DNA: TGTGCCAGCACCACCTCTTGGACAGGGACGGATACGCAGTATTTT. This translates into CASTTSWTGTDTQYF.

The rearrangement links TRBV3-1 to TRBJ1-4; D not resolved. The CDR3 loop spans 15 amino acids. Germline V gene sequence: CDR1 LGHDT, CDR2 YNNKEL (reference sequence). V lost 0 bases, J lost 4 bases, and 9 bases lay in between. The CDR3 spells CASSQETADNEKLFF. CDR3 DNA sequence: TGTGCCAGCAGCCAAGAAACAGCGGATAATGAAAAACTGTTTTTT.

This clonotype occurred many times. This chain joins TRBV5-1 and TRBJ2-1; D unclear. The CDR3 is 12 residues long. V gave up 2 bases and J gave up 15 bases, with 15 bases separating them. Germline V gives CDR1 SGHRS, CDR2 YFSETQ. Here the CDR3 DNA reads TGCGCCAGCAGCTTCGCACAGAATGAACGGTTCTTC. It is translated as CASSFAQNERFF. The full variable domain, its missing parts supplied by reference TRBV5-1 and TRBJ2-1, is KAGVTQTPRYLIKTRGQQVTLSCSPISGHRSVSWYQQTPGQGLQFLFEYFSETQRNKGNFPGRFSGRQFSNSRSEMNVSTLELGDSALYLCASSFAQNERFFGPGTRLTVL.

The DNA of the CDR3 is TGTGCCAGCAGCGGCCCCGGGACAGGGTCTCGAGCTAACTATGGCTACACCTTC. Amino acid sequence: CASSGPGTGSRANYGYTF. The chain uses TRBV13 and TRBJ1-2, with 9 bases fitting TRBD1. The CDR3 contains 18 residues. Germline V gene data show CDR1 as PRHDT and CDR2 as FYEKMQ (reference sequence). Trimming cost V 5 bases and J 0 bases; bases outside gene matches: 13. Together with reference TRBV13 and TRBJ1-2, the CDR3 gives the full variable domain: AAGVIQSPRHLIKEKRETATLKCYPIPRHDTVYWYQQGPGQDPQFLISFYEKMQSDKGSIPDRFSAQQFSDYHSELNMSSLELGDSALYFCASSGPGTGSRANYGYTFGSGTRLTVV.

Regarding this clonotype: Mismatch with germline at one junction end may stem from a read error. The genes are TRBV24-1 and TRBJ2-2; a possible D gene is TRBD2 (6 bases). The germline V gene has CDR1 KGHDR and CDR2 SFDVKD. This CDR3 has 13 amino acids. The CDR3 here is CATLSGNTGGLFF. Here the CDR3 DNA reads TGTGCCACCTTATCCGGTAACACCGGGGGGCTGTTTTTT.

The chain employs TRBV30 and TRBJ2-7, with TRBD2 as a possible D gene (6 bases). The germline V gene has CDR1 GTSNPN and CDR2 SVGIG (reference sequence). The CDR3 loop spans 16 amino acids. V lost 0 bases and J lost 3, with 18 bases in between. The CDR3 loop is CAWSVPKRLGFYEQYF. The CDR3 DNA reads as TGTGCCTGGAGTGTACCGAAGCGACTAGGATTCTACGAGCAGTACTTC.

This clonotype has only a few counts. V gene TRBV20-1 combines with J gene TRBJ2-1; D is uncertain. The V and J ends lost 5 bases and 6 bases respectively, with 17 bases between them. Germline V gene data show CDR1 as DFQATT and CDR2 as SNEGSKA (reference sequence). This CDR3 is built from 14 residues. As DNA, the CDR3 is TGCAGTGCTGTCCGGACCGAAAAATTCAATGAGCAGTTCTTC. It specifies CSAVRTEKFNEQFF.

V and J are TRBV6-2 or TRBV6-3 and TRBJ2-4; a weak D match, TRBD2 (6 bases). The DNA end is a closer match to TRBJ2-7, so the J assignment may be wrong. CDR1 and CDR2 (germline): MNHEY, SVGEGT. The CDR3 runs to 15 residues. The CDR3 DNA is TGTGCCAGCAGTCAGAGGCGGGACGGGGTTTTCGAGCAGTACTTC. Protein: CASSQRRDGVFEQYF.

This clonotype was found a few times. The chain is built from TRBV29-1 and TRBJ1-2; D is possibly TRBD1 (6 bases). Trimming shortened V by 2 bases and J by 0 bases, and 7 bases separated the two germline ends. The CDR3 runs to 13 residues. Germline CDR1 SQVTM, CDR2 ANQGSEA. The CDR3 DNA follows: TGCAGCGTTGAAACAGGGTCTAACTATGGCTACACCTTC. Translated: CSVETGSNYGYTF.

This clonotype was found once. The chain couples TRBV14 to TRBJ2-2; perhaps TRBD2 as D (6 bases). Germline V gene lookup returns CDR1 SGHDN and CDR2 FVKESK. V lost 1 base and J 4 bases, leaving 13 bases between the germline ends. This CDR3 has 16 amino acids. This chain's CDR3 is CASSQVGGFGTGELFF. CDR3 bases: TGTGCCAGCAGCCAAGTTGGAGGGTTTGGCACCGGGGAGCTGTTTTTT.

The V gene is TRBV20-1, the J gene TRBJ2-1, with 7 bases matching TRBD1. Germline lookup yields CDR1 DFQATT and CDR2 SNEGSKA (reference sequence). CDR3 length: 15 amino acids. Losses at the gene ends were 0 bases for V and 6 bases for J; bases not matched to a gene: 8. The CDR3 loop is CSARDPLAGGNEQFF. The CDR3 DNA reads TGCAGTGCTAGAGATCCCTTGGCAGGGGGCAATGAGCAGTTCTTC.

The rearrangement uses TRBV12-3 or TRBV12-4 and TRBJ1-2; no firm D call. The CDR3 is 14 residues long. Trimming shortened V by 0 bases and J by 7 bases, and 12 bases separated the two germline ends. The CDR3 loop is CASSLAVGNSGYTF. CDR3 sequence (DNA): TGTGCCAGCAGTTTAGCGGTGGGTAATAGTGGCTACACCTTC.

In its sample, this clonotype was seen a few times. This chain links TRBV20-1 with TRBJ2-1; tentative D call: TRBD1 (5 bases). Trimming pared 6 bases from V and 12 bases from J, leaving 21 bases between. Germline V gives CDR1 DFQATT, CDR2 SNEGSKA (reference sequence). This CDR3 has 13 amino acids. Here the CDR3 reads CSAGPDSLGPQFF. CDR3 DNA sequence: TGCAGTGCCGGACCCGATAGCTTGGGGCCGCAGTTCTTC.